This TCR beta chain emerged from a study of PD-L1 blockade in urothelial cancer. TCRdb's table, derived via immunoSEQ multiplex PCR, lists solely in-frame clones and lacks some. The sample carries 100,000 to 150,000 clones, roughly 88% recorded once. V lost 3 bases, J lost 6 bases, and 12 bases lay in between. The CDR3 contains 15 residues. Germline CDR1 is KGHSH and CDR2 is LQKENI. As to time point: peripheral blood 6 weeks after treatment start. The source of this sequence is a middle-aged man with urothelial cancer. Sequences were derived from PBMCs, sampled around atezolizumab (anti-PD-L1) treatment. This rearrangement joins TRBV18 to TRBJ1-6, with D perhaps matching TRBD1 (5 bases). The CDR3 DNA reads as TGTGCCAGCTCACCGACCCCCAGGGCTAATTCACCCCTCCACTTT. Protein product: CASSPTPRANSPLHF.